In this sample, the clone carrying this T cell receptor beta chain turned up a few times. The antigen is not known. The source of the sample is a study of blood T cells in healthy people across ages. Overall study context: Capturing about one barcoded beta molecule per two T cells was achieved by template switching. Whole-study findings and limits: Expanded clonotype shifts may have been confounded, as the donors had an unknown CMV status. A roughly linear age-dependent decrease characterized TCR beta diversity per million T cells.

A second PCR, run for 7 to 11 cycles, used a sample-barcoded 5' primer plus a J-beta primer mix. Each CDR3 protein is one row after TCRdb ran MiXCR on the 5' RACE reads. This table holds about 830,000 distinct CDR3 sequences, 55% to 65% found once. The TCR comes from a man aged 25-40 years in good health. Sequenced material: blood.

In nucleotides, the CDR3 is TGTGCCATCAGTCCACCCAGCCAGGATACGCAGTATTTT. It specifies CAISPPSQDTQYF. V gene TRBV10-3 combines with J gene TRBJ2-3, with D unresolved. From germline, CDR1 is ENHRY and CDR2 SYGVKD. The CDR3 has 13 residues. The V end lost 5 bases, the J end lost 6 bases, and 12 bases lay between the germline ends.